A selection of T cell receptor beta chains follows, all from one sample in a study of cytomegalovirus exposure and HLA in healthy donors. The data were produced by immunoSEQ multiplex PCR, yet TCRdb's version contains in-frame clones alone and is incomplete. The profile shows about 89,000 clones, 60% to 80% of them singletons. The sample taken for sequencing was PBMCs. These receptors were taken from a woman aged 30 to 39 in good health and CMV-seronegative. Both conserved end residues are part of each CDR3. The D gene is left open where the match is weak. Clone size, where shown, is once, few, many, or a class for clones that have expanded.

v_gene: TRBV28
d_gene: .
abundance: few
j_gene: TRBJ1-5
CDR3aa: CASSPTDFSNQPQHF
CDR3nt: TGTGCCAGCAGTCCTACGGACTTTAGCAATCAGCCCCAGCATTTT

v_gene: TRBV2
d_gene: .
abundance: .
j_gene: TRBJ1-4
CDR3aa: CASSETGVPNEKLFF
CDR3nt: TGTGCCAGCAGTGAAACGGGTGTCCCTAATGAAAAACTGTTTTTT

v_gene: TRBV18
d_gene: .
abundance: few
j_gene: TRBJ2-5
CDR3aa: CASSPPKGQFQETQYF
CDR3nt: TGTGCCAGCTCACCACCTAAGGGACAATTCCAAGAGACCCAGTACTTC

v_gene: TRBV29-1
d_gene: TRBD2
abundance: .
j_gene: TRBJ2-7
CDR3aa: CSVAPGLAGYEQYF
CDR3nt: TGCAGCGTGGCACCGGGACTAGCGGGTTACGAGCAGTACTTC

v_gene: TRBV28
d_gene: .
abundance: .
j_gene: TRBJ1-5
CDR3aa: CASTLYSNQPQHF
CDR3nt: TGTGCCAGCACCCTCTATAGCAATCAGCCCCAGCATTTT

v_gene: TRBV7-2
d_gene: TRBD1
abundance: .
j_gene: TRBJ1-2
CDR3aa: CASSSTGGGFGYTF
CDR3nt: TGTGCCAGCAGCTCTACAGGGGGCGGCTTTGGCTACACCTTC

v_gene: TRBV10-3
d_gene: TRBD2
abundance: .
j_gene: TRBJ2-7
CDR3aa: CATTGGFNEQYF
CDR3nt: TGTGCCACCACCGGGGGGTTCAACGAGCAGTACTTC

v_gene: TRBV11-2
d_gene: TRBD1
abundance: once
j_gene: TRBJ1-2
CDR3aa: CASSPQTGYDGYTF
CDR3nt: TGTGCCAGCAGCCCGCAGACAGGGTACGATGGCTACACCTTC

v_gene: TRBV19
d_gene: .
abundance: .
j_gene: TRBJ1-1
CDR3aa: CASSIDSGRTEAFF
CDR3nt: TGTGCCAGTAGTATAGATTCAGGTAGAACTGAAGCTTTCTTT

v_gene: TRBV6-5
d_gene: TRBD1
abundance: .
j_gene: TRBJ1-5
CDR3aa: CASSRGQGYQPQHF
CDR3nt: TGTGCCAGCAGTAGGGGACAGGGCTATCAGCCCCAGCATTTT

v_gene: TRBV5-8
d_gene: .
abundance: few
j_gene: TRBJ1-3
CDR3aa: CASRRSGNTIYF
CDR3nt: TGTGCCAGCAGGAGGTCTGGAAACACCATATATTTT

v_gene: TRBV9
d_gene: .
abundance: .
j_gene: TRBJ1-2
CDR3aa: CASSLSSSTLDRNYGYTF
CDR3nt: TGTGCCAGCAGCCTTAGTAGTAGTACCCTGGACAGAAACTATGGCTACACCTTC

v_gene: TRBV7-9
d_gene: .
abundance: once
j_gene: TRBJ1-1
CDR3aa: CASSLVSGANTEAFF
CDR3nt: TGTGCCAGCAGCTTAGTATCAGGGGCTAACACTGAAGCTTTCTTT

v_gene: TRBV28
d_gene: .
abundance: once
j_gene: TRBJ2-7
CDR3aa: CASSWFNRENEQYF
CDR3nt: TGTGCCAGCAGTTGGTTTAACAGGGAGAACGAGCAGTACTTC

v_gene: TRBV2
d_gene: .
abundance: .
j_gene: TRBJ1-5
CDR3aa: CASSVTAGDTFQPQHF
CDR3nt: TGTGCCAGCAGTGTCACAGCGGGAGACACTTTTCAGCCCCAGCATTTT

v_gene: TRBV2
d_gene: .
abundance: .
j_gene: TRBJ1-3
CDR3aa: CAIPTDRNTIYF
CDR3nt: TGTGCCATCCCGACAGACAGAAACACCATATATTTT

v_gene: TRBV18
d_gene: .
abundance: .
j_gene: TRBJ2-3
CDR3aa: CASSPSTADTQYF
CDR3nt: TGTGCCAGCTCACCTAGTACAGCAGATACGCAGTATTTT

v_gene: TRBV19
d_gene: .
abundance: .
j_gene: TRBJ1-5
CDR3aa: CASSIWATESNQPQHF
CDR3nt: TGTGCCAGTAGTATATGGGCGACGGAAAGCAATCAGCCCCAGCATTTT